These 18 T cell receptor beta chains share one sample of origin, sequenced in a study of cytomegalovirus exposure and HLA in healthy donors. Primers included in the PCR were 60 Vbeta and 13 Jbeta primers. Clones were read by immunoSEQ multiplex PCR, and TCRdb kept only the in-frame ones, dropping some. The data contain more than 95,000 clones, around 77% of them seen just once; the ten biggest clones take up around 5.2%. Sequences were obtained from PBMCs. Receptors were obtained from a man between 50 and 59 years old in good health and CMV-seropositive.

This chain links TRBV18 with TRBJ2-7; 7 nucleotides agree with TRBD1. In germline, CDR1 is KGHSH, CDR2 LQKENI. Losses at the gene ends were 5 bases for V and 4 bases for J; bases not matched to a gene: 20. CDR3 length: 18 amino acids. The CDR3 nucleotides read TGTGCCAGCTCAATCGCTATGGGGACAGACCGAACCTTTTACGAGCAGTACTTC. Translating gives CASSIAMGTDRTFYEQYF.

Points on this clone: The CDR3 does not end in the conserved phenylalanine or tryptophan, so this is likely a read error. The chain combines TRBV6-5 with TRBJ1-5; weak D call: TRBD1 (5 bases). This CDR3 contains 14 residues. V was pared by 2 bases and J by 7 bases, with 12 bases between. Germline lookup yields CDR1 MNHEY and CDR2 SVGAGI. CDR3 region: CASSYGGEGQPQHV. The CDR3 nucleotides are TGTGCCAGCAGTTACGGGGGGGAAGGCCAGCCCCAGCATGTT.

The rearrangement links TRBV30 to TRBJ1-3, with 7 positions matching TRBD1. The CDR3 loop spans 17 amino acids. The germline gives CDR1 GTSNPN, CDR2 SVGIG (reference sequence). The J segment lost 4 bases and the V segment lost 3 bases, leaving 15 bases of the junction unmatched. CDR3: CAWRHLQGSPLGNTIYF. In DNA, the CDR3 is TGTGCCTGGAGGCACCTACAGGGGAGCCCGTTAGGAAACACCATATATTTT.

The genes are TRBV27 and TRBJ1-5; tentatively, D is TRBD1 (6 bases). The CDR3 covers 17 residues. Germline CDR1 reads MNHEY; CDR2 reads SMNVEV (reference sequence). Trimming cost V 7 bases and J 0 bases, with 19 bases left between them. CDR3 sequence (DNA): TGTGCCAGCACCCTACGAGGGGGTGCCCATAGCAATCAGCCCCAGCATTTT. Protein sequence: CASTLRGGAHSNQPQHF.

The chain uses TRBV6-1 and TRBJ2-2; the D is unclear. Per germline, CDR1 MNHNS and CDR2 SASEGT. The CDR3 loop spans 14 amino acids. The V end was cut by 7 bases, the J end by 1 base, with 10 bases between. DNA of the CDR3: TGTGCCAGCATGATGCAGATGAACACCGGGGAGCTGTTTTTT. Its translation: CASMMQMNTGELFF.

With regard to this clone: An end of the junction differs from the germline gene, which may be a read error. The gene calls are TRBV6-1 and TRBJ2-5, with TRBD1 matching over 10 bases. Germline CDR1 is MNHNS and CDR2 is SASEGT. The CDR3 has 17 residues. The CDR3 region is CASSESSLDRGVETQYF. The CDR3 DNA reads as TGTGCCAGTAGTGAATCATCATTGGACAGGGGGGTGGAGACCCAGTACTTC.

This chain links TRBV18 with TRBJ1-1, with D tentatively TRBD1 (5 bases). Germline V gene data show CDR1 as KGHSH and CDR2 as LQKENI. This CDR3 is 16 amino acids long. V lost 2 bases, J lost 5 bases, and 18 bases lay in between. In nucleotides, the CDR3 is TGTGCCAGCTCACCAAATATCCAGGGCGGTCGGACTGAAGCTTTCTTT. Protein: CASSPNIQGGRTEAFF. The full variable domain, completed using reference TRBV18 and TRBJ1-1, is NAGVMQNPRHLVRRRGQEARLRCSPMKGHSHVYWYRQLPEEGLKFMVYLQKENIIDESGMPKERFSAEFPKEGPSILRIQQVVRGDSAAYFCASSPNIQGGRTEAFFGQGTRLTVV.

This chain joins TRBV4-2 and TRBJ2-7; TRBD2 agrees at 11 bases. V lost 4 bases, J lost 0 bases, and 5 bases stayed unmatched. The CDR3 runs to 16 residues. Germline V CDR1 and CDR2: LGHNA, YNFKEQ. The CDR3 DNA sequence: TGTGCCAGCAGCCTAGGACTAGCGGGTCCCTCCTACGAGCAGTACTTC. Encoded protein: CASSLGLAGPSYEQYF.

This clone appeared once. This chain connects TRBV30 to TRBJ2-5; D perhaps matches TRBD2 (5 bases). The CDR3 sequence is 12 residues long. V was pared by 5 bases and J by 4 bases, with 11 bases between. Germline-derived CDR1 and CDR2 are GTSNPN and SVGIG (reference sequence). The CDR3 bases are TGTGCCTGGGGAGGAGCCCGAGAGACCCAGTACTTC. Its protein is CAWGGARETQYF.

This clone was recorded a few times. This sample also contains other DNA sequences that code for the same CDR3. The V call is TRBV4-3, the J call TRBJ2-7; TRBD1 might be the D (6 bases). V lost 1 base and J 2 bases, leaving 9 bases between the germline ends. The CDR3 spans 14 residues. The germline gives CDR1 LGHNA, CDR2 YSLEER. The CDR3 DNA is TGCGCCAGCAGCCAAGTACAGGGCCCCTACGAGCAGTACTTC. Translation gives CASSQVQGPYEQYF.

The DNA for the CDR3 is TGTGCCAGCAGCTTGTGGGGGGTGCTTTCGGGCCGGAATGAGCAGTTCTTC. It translates to CASSLWGVLSGRNEQFF. The chain uses TRBV5-6 and TRBJ2-1; D might be TRBD2 (6 bases). CDR3 length: 17 amino acids. Trimming shortened V by 1 base and J by 7 bases, and 21 bases separated the two germline ends. Germline values: CDR1 SGHDT, CDR2 YYEEEE.

The CDR3 loop is CSAPQNYGYTF. The DNA of the CDR3 is TGCAGTGCCCCACAAAACTATGGCTACACCTTC. The chain recombines TRBV20-1 with TRBJ1-2; D is unclear. CDR1 is DFQATT, CDR2 SNEGSKA, per germline (reference sequence). Trimming took 6 bases from V and 2 from J, leaving 7 bases between them. The CDR3 is 11 residues long.

In its sample, this clone was seen once. The rearrangement uses TRBV11-3 and TRBJ2-7; unclear D gene. CDR3 length: 11 amino acids. V was shortened by 8 bases and J by 2 bases, with 7 bases between the two germline ends. Per germline, CDR1 SGHNT and CDR2 YENEEA. The CDR3 bases are TGTGCCAGCCAGGTTACCTACGAGCAGTACTTC. Translating it yields CASQVTYEQYF.

The J gene is TRBJ1-1, the V gene TRBV4-2; 9 bases line up with TRBD1. The CDR3 has 15 residues. V lost 4 bases to trimming and J lost 2 bases; unmatched junction nucleotides: 5. CDR1 LGHNA and CDR2 YNFKEQ come from the germline V gene. As DNA, the CDR3 is TGTGCCAGCAGCCGGACGACAGGGGGTAACACTGAAGCTTTCTTT. This translates into CASSRTTGGNTEAFF.

On this clone: One end of the junction does not line up with germline, which may come from a read error. The chain is built from TRBV6-1 and TRBJ2-5; TRBD1 is a possible D gene (6 bases). Germline CDR1 is MNHNS and CDR2 is SASEGT. The CDR3 length is 16 residues. In DNA, the CDR3 is TGTACCAGCAGTGAAAGCCCCAGGGGCATTCAAGAGACCCAGTACTTC. This translates into CTSSESPRGIQETQYF.

The chain links TRBV30 to TRBJ2-7; TRBD1 matches 7 bases. Germline lookup yields CDR1 GTSNPN and CDR2 SVGIG (reference sequence). After removal of 0 bases from V and 1 base from J, the junction contained 6 bases not matched to a gene. The CDR3 length is 15 residues. The CDR3 DNA is TGTGCCTGGAGTGTTGGAACAGGGGTATCCTACGAGCAGTACTTC. Translation: CAWSVGTGVSYEQYF.

The chain is built from TRBV7-8 and TRBJ2-3, with 7 bases aligning to TRBD1. J lost 5 bases, V lost 5 bases, and 13 bases had no gene match. Germline V gives CDR1 SGHVS, CDR2 FQNEAQ. The CDR3 length is 16 residues. The CDR3 loop reads CASSQDRRTQGDTQYF. Written as DNA, the CDR3 is TGTGCCAGCAGCCAGGACAGGCGGACGCAGGGAGATACGCAGTATTTT.

This chain connects TRBV12-5 to TRBJ1-1; 7 bases align to TRBD1. The germline gives CDR1 LGHNT, CDR2 FRNRAP. The J segment lost 0 bases and the V segment lost 6 bases, leaving 1 base of the junction unmatched. This CDR3 comprises 13 residues. The CDR3 DNA sequence: TGTGCTAGTGGGGGACAGCTGAACACTGAAGCTTTCTTT. Its translation: CASGGQLNTEAFF. Full variable domain (missing parts from reference TRBV12-5 and TRBJ1-1): DARVTQTPRHKVTEMGQEVTMRCQPILGHNTVFWYRQTMMQGLELLAYFRNRAPLDDSGMPKDRFSAEMPDATLATLKIQPSEPRDSAVYFCASGGQLNTEAFFGQGTRLTVV.